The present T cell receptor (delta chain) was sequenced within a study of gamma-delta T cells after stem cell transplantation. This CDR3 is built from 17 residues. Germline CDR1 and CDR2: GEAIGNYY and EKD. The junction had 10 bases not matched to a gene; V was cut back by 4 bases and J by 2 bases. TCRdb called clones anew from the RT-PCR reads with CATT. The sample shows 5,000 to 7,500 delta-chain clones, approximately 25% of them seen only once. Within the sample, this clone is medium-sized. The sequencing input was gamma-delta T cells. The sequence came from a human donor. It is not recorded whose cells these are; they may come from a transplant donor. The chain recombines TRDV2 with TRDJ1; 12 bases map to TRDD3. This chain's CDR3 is CACDGAWGIRGTDKLIF. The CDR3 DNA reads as TGTGCCTGTGATGGCGCCTGGGGGATACGTGGGACCGATAAACTCATCTTT.